This entry features one T cell receptor beta chain sequence. These data belong to a study of T cell responses to AZD1222 COVID-19 vaccine. Here immunoSEQ multiplex PCR was the method, and the copy in TCRdb shows in-frame clones only, minus some. The repertoire holds some 67,000 clones, approximately 83% seen once, with 5% to 6.5% in the top ten. The germline V gene has CDR1 KGHSH and CDR2 LQKENI. CDR3 length equals 13 residues. V gave up 1 base and J gave up 6 bases, with 9 bases separating them. V usage is TRBV18 and J usage is TRBJ1-2; a weak D match, TRBD1 (5 bases). This receptor was taken from an adult who received the AZD1222 COVID-19 vaccine. Sequenced material: peripheral blood, taken 28 days after the second AZD1222 dose. CDR3 DNA sequence: TGTGCCAGCTCACCACAGGGGATCGATGGCTACACCTTC. Protein product: CASSPQGIDGYTF.